These 32 T cell receptor beta chains share one sample of origin, sequenced in a study of cytomegalovirus exposure and HLA in healthy donors listed by TCRdb under 2017. The library came from the immunoSEQ multiplex PCR assay. A mixture of 60 forward primers for TCR Vbeta segments and 13 reverse primers for TCR Jbeta segments was used in the multiplex PCR. The table comes from immuneACCESS by way of TCRdb, which keeps in-frame sequences with V and J called. Part of the clones is missing from these tables; in studies checked, under half for an unresolved V gene and the rest for unknown reasons. This sample is represented by around 150,000 clones; about 66% of them were singletons. The top ten hold around 1.9% of the sample. Material for sequencing was PBMCs. All receptors derive from a male donor in good health and CMV-seronegative.

A few counts support this clone. The CDR3 DNA follows: TGTGCCAGCAGCACCCGTGACAGCAACACTGAAGCTTTCTTT. Translated: CASSTRDSNTEAFF. The chain couples TRBV6-1 to TRBJ1-1; possible D gene TRBD1, 5 bases. This CDR3 region has 14 residues. The germline V gene encodes CDR1 MNHNS and CDR2 SASEGT. V was pared by 6 bases and J by 2 bases, with 13 bases between.

This clone was seen just once. This chain connects TRBV5-1 to TRBJ1-2; 7 bases map to TRBD1. Germline V gene sequence: CDR1 SGHRS, CDR2 YFSETQ. The J segment lost 8 bases and the V segment lost 4 bases, leaving 11 bases of the junction unmatched. The length of the CDR3 is 14 residues. Here the CDR3 reads CASSVGTGARGYTF. CDR3 coding DNA: TGCGCCAGCAGCGTGGGAACAGGGGCGCGGGGCTACACCTTC.

With regard to this clone: This sample also contains other DNA sequences that code for the same CDR3. The CDR3 loop is CASSLVGREETQYF. CDR3 bases: TGCGCCAGCAGCTTGGTAGGCAGGGAAGAGACCCAGTACTTC. V is TRBV5-1 and J is TRBJ2-5, with D perhaps TRBD1 (5 bases). This CDR3 contains 14 residues. Per the germline V gene, CDR1 is SGHRS and CDR2 is YFSETQ. Trimming removed 0 bases at V and 3 bases at J, with 9 bases between.

This clone was found a few times. The J gene is TRBJ1-5, the V gene TRBV19; unclear D gene. V was shortened by 4 bases and J by 3 bases, with 10 bases between the two germline ends. The CDR3 loop spans 14 amino acids. Germline loops: CDR1 LNHDA, CDR2 SQIVND (reference sequence). CDR3 protein: CASSTGQYNQPQHF. CDR3 DNA: TGTGCCAGTAGTACAGGTCAGTACAATCAGCCCCAGCATTTT.

This rearrangement joins TRBV15 to TRBJ1-2, with 9 positions matching TRBD1. The CDR3 runs to 18 residues. The V and J ends lost 3 bases and 4 bases, in that order; junction bases with no gene match: 15. Germline V CDR1 and CDR2: LNHNV, YYDKDF (reference sequence). The CDR3, as DNA: TGTGCCACCAGCAGGGACTCCGGGACAGGGACCCTAGGCTATGGCTACACCTTC. The encoded protein is CATSRDSGTGTLGYGYTF.

In its sample, this clone was seen a few times. The rearrangement joins TRBV21-1 to TRBJ2-1; no DNA check was done on the table's D call, TRBD2. TRBV21-1 is a recognized pseudogene. The CDR3 extends over 16 amino acids. This chain's CDR3 is CASSQRGGASYNEQFF. The CDR3 nucleotides read TGTGCCAGCAGCCAAAGGGGGGGCGCTTCCTACAATGAGCAGTTCTTC.

The chain carries TRBV5-6 and TRBJ1-1; tentatively, D is TRBD1 (5 bases). The V end was cut by 4 bases, the J end by 4 bases, with 20 bases between. The CDR3 has 16 amino acids. The germline CDR1 and CDR2 sequences are SGHDT and YYEEEE. This CDR3 is CASSPRRGMGSTEAFF. In nucleotides, the CDR3 is TGTGCCAGCAGCCCGAGGAGGGGAATGGGTTCCACTGAAGCTTTCTTT.

The CDR3 loop reads CASSDEPRDPYGYTF. The CDR3 nucleotides are TGTGCCAGCAGTGATGAGCCCCGGGATCCCTATGGCTACACCTTC. The chain is built from TRBV25-1 and TRBJ1-2; D remains unclear. The CDR3 has 15 residues. From germline, CDR1 is MGHDK and CDR2 SYGVNS. V was trimmed by 3 bases and J by 4 bases, leaving 15 bases between them.

The V call is TRBV7-9, the J call TRBJ1-2, with unresolved D. CDR1 is SEHNR, CDR2 FQNEAQ, per germline (reference sequence). V lost 5 bases and J lost 3, with 22 bases in between. The CDR3 is made up of 17 amino acids. The CDR3 loop reads CASSRRVGSDVDYGYTF. CDR3 nucleotide sequence: TGTGCCAGCAGCCGTCGGGTCGGGTCAGATGTTGACTATGGCTACACCTTC.

This clone was observed a single time. The chain couples TRBV6-1 to TRBJ1-5; D is undetermined. CDR1 and CDR2 from the germline V gene are MNHNS and SASEGT. The CDR3 sequence is 15 residues long. V shed 5 bases and J shed 0 bases, with 11 bases lying between them. CDR3 amino acids: CASSSPGDSNQPQHF. CDR3 bases: TGTGCCAGCAGTTCCCCAGGTGATAGCAATCAGCCCCAGCATTTT.

The CDR3 spells CASSLDGTRNTGELFF. Written as DNA, the CDR3 is TGCGCCAGCAGCTTGGACGGGACACGGAACACCGGGGAGCTGTTTTTT. This chain joins TRBV5-1 and TRBJ2-2; possible D gene TRBD1, 6 bases. This CDR3 has 16 residues. Germline CDR1 is SGHRS and CDR2 is YFSETQ. V lost 0 bases to trimming and J lost 1 base, with 10 bases between them.

The rearrangement links TRBV5-6 to TRBJ1-1, with 8 positions matching TRBD1. CDR1 and CDR2 (germline): SGHDT, YYEEEE. The CDR3 totals 15 residues. Trimming at V came to 7 bases and at J to 3 bases, leaving 11 bases not matched to a gene. CDR3 in amino acids: CASGQDRGSDTEAFF. In nucleotides, the CDR3 is TGTGCCAGCGGGCAAGACAGGGGTTCGGACACTGAAGCTTTCTTT.

The CDR3 loop reads CASSKDRASTDTQYF. The CDR3 DNA is TGTGCCAGCAGTAAGGACAGAGCTAGCACAGATACGCAGTATTTT. The rearrangement uses TRBV9 and TRBJ2-3, with D possibly being TRBD1 (6 bases). V lost 5 bases to trimming and J lost 0 bases, with 13 bases between them. Germline CDR1 reads SGDLS; CDR2 reads YYNGEE. This CDR3 has 15 residues.

The chain employs TRBV27 and TRBJ1-2; 8 bases are shared with TRBD1. CDR1 MNHEY and CDR2 SMNVEV come from the germline V gene (reference sequence). With V trimmed by 6 bases and J by 0 bases, 6 bases remained unmatched. The length of the CDR3 is 15 residues. CDR3 loop: CASSLRGLANYGYTF. The CDR3 nucleotides read TGTGCCAGCAGCCTCAGGGGGCTCGCTAACTATGGCTACACCTTC.

The chain recombines TRBV2 with TRBJ1-2; D remains unclear. The ends were cut back, 4 bases at V and 2 bases at J, with 11 bases in the middle. Per germline, CDR1 SNHLY and CDR2 FYNNEI. CDR3 length: 14 amino acids. The DNA of the CDR3 is TGTGCCAGCAGTGGTTGGCGGCAGAACTATGGCTACACCTTC. Translation: CASSGWRQNYGYTF.

This clone appeared a single time. The V gene is TRBV6-1, the J gene TRBJ1-4; D not certain. V lost 8 bases, J lost 4 bases, and 11 bases lay in between. This CDR3 comprises 13 residues. Germline CDR1 and CDR2: MNHNS and SASEGT. The CDR3 is CASLEQVNEKLFF. For the CDR3, the DNA is TGTGCCAGCCTCGAGCAGGTTAATGAAAAACTGTTTTTT.

J is TRBJ2-3 and V is TRBV7-2, with 8 bases lining up with TRBD2. V lost 5 bases to trimming and J lost 1 base; unmatched junction nucleotides: 8. Germline CDR1 is SGHTA and CDR2 is FQGNSA. This CDR3 region has 16 residues. The CDR3 DNA follows: TGTGCCAGCAGCGTAAGCGGGGGTGACGGCACAGATACGCAGTATTTT. Translated, it gives CASSVSGGDGTDTQYF.

This clone is a singleton in its sample. This sequence joins TRBV4-1 and TRBJ1-6; D not resolved. The CDR3 is 17 amino acids. V shed 1 base and J shed 1 base, with 11 bases lying between them. Per the germline V gene, CDR1 is MGHRA and CDR2 is YSYEKL. For the CDR3, the DNA is TGCGCCAGCAGCCAAGGGTTACTAGGTTCCTATAATTCACCCCTCCACTTT. Its protein is CASSQGLLGSYNSPLHF.

The chain uses TRBV7-2 and TRBJ2-5, with 7 bases fitting TRBD2. With V trimmed by 6 bases and J by 2 bases, 9 bases remained unmatched. The CDR3 contains 15 residues. Germline V gene data show CDR1 as SGHTA and CDR2 as FQGNSA. The CDR3 spells CASRQAGLVQETQYF. In DNA, the CDR3 is TGTGCCAGCAGGCAAGCGGGGCTCGTTCAAGAGACCCAGTACTTC.

Here the CDR3 DNA reads TGTGCCAGCTCACCTAGCAGGGATGAGACCCAGTACTTC. This sequence encodes CASSPSRDETQYF. This rearrangement joins TRBV18 to TRBJ2-5, with D possibly being TRBD1 (5 bases). In germline, CDR1 is KGHSH, CDR2 LQKENI. Trimming left V 3 bases short and J 5 bases short, with 10 bases between. CDR3 length: 13 residues.

The V gene is TRBV7-6, the J gene TRBJ2-5; weak D call: TRBD1 (7 bases). There are 16 residues in the CDR3. With 5 bases removed from V and 11 bases from J, the gap between germline ends came to 27 bases. Germline-derived CDR1 and CDR2 are SGHVS and FNYEAQ. In DNA, the CDR3 is TGTGCCAGCAGCGGCGGGACAGAAGTAGGGAGCGGAGAGCAGTACTTC. As protein: CASSGGTEVGSGEQYF.

This clone was detected a few times. The V gene is TRBV7-8, the J gene TRBJ1-4; 9 nucleotides align to TRBD1. V trimming: 7 bases; J trimming: 6 bases; junction bases outside the gene matches: 3. Per germline, CDR1 SGHVS and CDR2 FQNEAQ. This CDR3 has 13 residues. The CDR3 DNA reads TGTGCCAGCACGACAGGGGGTTATGAAAAACTGTTTTTT. Translation: CASTTGGYEKLFF.

The rearrangement joins TRBV29-1 to TRBJ2-7, with 11 bases lining up with TRBD2. This CDR3 comprises 13 residues. The germline gives CDR1 SQVTM, CDR2 ANQGSEA. V shed 0 bases, J shed 6 bases, and the junction held 1 base outside the gene matches. The CDR3 coding sequence is TGCAGCGTTGAAGATAGCGGGGGGGGCGAGCAGTACTTC. Encoded protein: CSVEDSGGGEQYF.

The sample holds a few counts of this clone. This chain connects TRBV19 to TRBJ2-3, with D perhaps TRBD1 (6 bases). The germline V gene encodes CDR1 LNHDA and CDR2 SQIVND (reference sequence). The CDR3 covers 15 residues. V was trimmed by 4 bases and J by 8 bases, leaving 19 bases between them. The CDR3 DNA is TGTGCCAGTAGTACCTCGGTGACAGGTCCAGGTACGCAGTATTTT. This gives the protein CASSTSVTGPGTQYF.

A word on this clone: A junction boundary mismatches the germline segment, possibly from a read error. The CDR3 sequence is CSSSLSSQGAVRAFF. CDR3 in DNA: TGTTCCAGCAGCCTCTCGTCACAGGGGGCCGTGAGGGCTTTCTTT. V and J are TRBV7-9 and TRBJ1-1, with 9 bases identical to TRBD1. CDR1 and CDR2 (germline): SEHNR, FQNEAQ (reference sequence). CDR3 size: 15 residues.

This clone came up a few times. The chain links TRBV6-5 to TRBJ2-7; D remains unclear. The CDR3 contains 13 residues. V lost 0 bases and J 1 base, leaving 4 bases between the germline ends. CDR1 and CDR2 from the germline V gene are MNHEY and SVGAGI. Written as DNA, the CDR3 is TGTGCCAGCAGTTACTCTTATTCCTACGAGCAGTACTTC. This gives the protein CASSYSYSYEQYF.

In its sample, this clone was seen a few times. The chain has TRBV7-2 and TRBJ2-4; D is possibly TRBD2 (5 bases). Germline loops: CDR1 SGHTA, CDR2 FQGNSA. This CDR3 spans 12 amino acids. The V end lost 5 bases, the J end lost 11 bases, and 13 bases lay between the germline ends. The CDR3: CASSPQPGFQYF. CDR3 nucleotide sequence: TGTGCCAGCAGCCCCCAGCCGGGGTTTCAGTACTTC.

In this sample, this clone turned up once. This chain joins TRBV27 and TRBJ2-1; 8 bases align to TRBD2. This CDR3 is built from 15 residues. Looked up from germline, CDR1 is MNHEY and CDR2 is SMNVEV (reference sequence). Losses at the gene ends were 6 bases for V and 7 bases for J; bases not matched to a gene: 11. Written as DNA, the CDR3 is TGTGCCAGCAGGGACTCGGGGGGGCCCTTGAATGAGCAGTTCTTC. Protein product: CASRDSGGPLNEQFF.

The chain is built from TRBV7-9 and TRBJ1-1, with TRBD1 matching over 9 bases. V lost 4 bases, J lost 3 bases, and 6 bases stayed unmatched. This CDR3 contains 15 residues. CDR1 is SEHNR and CDR2 is FQNEAQ in the germline V gene (reference sequence). CDR3 in amino acids: CASSWTGAGDTEAFF. The CDR3, as DNA: TGTGCCAGCAGCTGGACAGGGGCGGGGGACACTGAAGCTTTCTTT.

The chain employs TRBV7-8 and TRBJ2-7, with D possibly being TRBD1 (6 bases). The CDR3 is 15 residues long. Trimming left V 2 bases short and J 4 bases short, with 15 bases between. CDR1 and CDR2 (germline): SGHVS, FQNEAQ. In DNA, the CDR3 is TGTGCCAGCAGCTTAACCACAGGGCCTAAATACGAGCAGTACTTC. This codes for CASSLTTGPKYEQYF.

The chain employs TRBV21-1 and TRBJ1-5; the D call TRBD1 from the table was never checked on the DNA. TRBV21-1 represents a pseudogene. The CDR3 has 16 amino acids. CDR3 sequence reads: CASLRTGTEKNQPQHF. In nucleotides, the CDR3 is TGTGCCAGCCTACGAACCGGGACAGAGAAGAATCAGCCCCAGCATTTT.

The chain links TRBV27 to TRBJ1-5; TRBD1 matches at 7 bases. Germline V gives CDR1 MNHEY, CDR2 SMNVEV (reference sequence). V was pared by 7 bases and J by 3 bases, with 3 bases of the junction left unmatched. The CDR3 is 13 residues long. The CDR3 loop reads CASTTGSNQPQHF. The CDR3 region has the DNA TGTGCCAGCACGACAGGGTCCAATCAGCCCCAGCATTTT.